Following are 32 T cell receptor beta chains from one sample sequenced in a study of technical replicates of blood from a handful of donors. Method: immunoSEQ multiplex PCR; TCRdb's copy keeps in-frame clones and lacks some. The sample consists of 45,000 to 60,000 clones, 90% to 96% of them appearing once. The sample consisted of T cells isolated from PBMCs. These TCRs come from a human donor in good health.

V gene TRBV10-3 combines with J gene TRBJ1-1; 8 bases are shared with TRBD1. This CDR3 has 13 amino acids. V lost 10 bases and J lost 1; bases outside the gene matches: 5. Germline-derived CDR1 and CDR2 are ENHRY and SYGVKD. CDR3 sequence reads: CATQDRANTEAFF. Written as DNA, the CDR3 is TGTGCCACACAGGACAGGGCGAACACTGAAGCTTTCTTT.

This clone has just one count. The chain is built from TRBV28 and TRBJ1-4; 7 bases map to TRBD1. The CDR3 covers 15 residues. CDR1 MDHEN and CDR2 SYDVKM come from the germline V gene. V trimming: 6 bases; J trimming: 4 bases; junction bases outside the gene matches: 8. The CDR3 here is CASRPSRGFNEKLFF. In DNA, the CDR3 is TGTGCCAGCAGGCCCAGCAGGGGGTTTAATGAAAAACTGTTTTTT. The full variable domain, with the rest looked up from reference TRBV28 and TRBJ1-4, is DVKVTQSSRYLVKRTGEKVFLECVQDMDHENMFWYRQDPGLGLRLIYFSYDVKMKEKGDIPEGYSVSREKKERFSLILESASTNQTSMYLCASRPSRGFNEKLFFGSGTQLSVL.

This rearrangement joins TRBV29-1 to TRBJ2-1; D is uncertain. The germline gives CDR1 SQVTM, CDR2 ANQGSEA. V gave up 6 bases and J gave up 0 bases, with 9 bases separating them. The CDR3 extends over 13 amino acids. In nucleotides, the CDR3 is TGCAGCGTCTCGTGGAGCTCCTACAATGAGCAGTTCTTC. This gives the protein CSVSWSSYNEQFF.

The rearrangement links TRBV7-9 to TRBJ2-1, with 11 bases lining up with TRBD1. V lost 7 bases and J lost 7; bases outside the gene matches: 12. Per the germline V gene, CDR1 is SEHNR and CDR2 is FQNEAQ (reference sequence). The CDR3 is made up of 16 amino acids. The chain's CDR3 is CASTSSGDRGENEQFF. The CDR3 DNA reads as TGTGCCAGCACCTCCTCCGGGGACAGGGGGGAAAATGAGCAGTTCTTC.

The chain is built from TRBV14 and TRBJ2-7; possibly TRBD1 for D (5 bases). V was cut by 1 base and J by 1 base, with 14 bases left in between. This CDR3 is built from 16 residues. Per the germline V gene, CDR1 is SGHDN and CDR2 is FVKESK. This chain's CDR3 is CASSQGGRESSYEQYF. The CDR3 bases are TGTGCCAGCAGCCAAGGAGGCAGGGAAAGTTCCTACGAGCAGTACTTC.

The chain combines TRBV7-3 with TRBJ2-1; 8 positions agree with TRBD2. The germline V gene has CDR1 SGHTA and CDR2 FQGTGA. V was clipped by 4 bases and J by 8 bases; unmatched bases: 13. This CDR3 has 16 amino acids. The CDR3 spells CASSSAGSGSFDEQFF. The CDR3 DNA sequence: TGTGCCAGCAGCTCCGCAGGGAGCGGGAGCTTCGATGAGCAGTTCTTC.

This chain uses TRBV11-2 with TRBJ1-2; TRBD1 matches at 7 bases. The V gene's germline CDR1 is SGHAT and CDR2 FQNNGV. This CDR3 spans 15 amino acids. Trimming at V came to 2 bases and at J to 1 base, leaving 4 bases not matched to a gene. The CDR3 region has the DNA TGTGCCAGCAGCTTACAGGGGACAGTTAACTATGGCTACACCTTC. Amino acids: CASSLQGTVNYGYTF.

The chain recombines TRBV6-5 with TRBJ2-3; D might be TRBD2 (5 bases). Germline loops: CDR1 MNHEY, CDR2 SVGAGI. This CDR3 contains 15 residues. Trimming pared 0 bases from V and 8 bases from J, leaving 15 bases between. The CDR3 bases are TGTGCCAGCAGTTACTCGTCACTAGGAAAGGGTACGCAGTATTTT. It specifies CASSYSSLGKGTQYF.

V is TRBV7-9 and J is TRBJ1-3, with D hard to call. Germline V gene data show CDR1 as SEHNR and CDR2 as FQNEAQ (reference sequence). This CDR3 is built from 13 residues. V lost 10 bases and J lost 1, with 11 bases in between. The CDR3 sequence: CATGFASGNTIYF. The CDR3 coding sequence is TGTGCCACCGGCTTCGCGTCTGGAAACACCATATATTTT.

The chain recombines TRBV5-1 with TRBJ2-3; no clear D. The germline gives CDR1 SGHRS, CDR2 YFSETQ. The CDR3 runs 14 residues. With 0 bases removed from V and 4 bases from J, the gap between germline ends came to 9 bases. The CDR3 here is CASSLASVSDTQYF. CDR3 DNA sequence: TGCGCCAGCAGCTTGGCCTCGGTCTCAGATACGCAGTATTTT.

The V and J genes are TRBV19 and TRBJ2-2; D is possibly TRBD2 (6 bases). From germline, CDR1 is LNHDA and CDR2 SQIVND (reference sequence). CDR3 length: 14 amino acids. Trimming stripped 5 bases from V and 7 bases from J, with 14 bases between. The CDR3 coding sequence is TGTGCCAGTAGTTGGGGGGATGAGCACGGGGAGCTGTTTTTT. It encodes CASSWGDEHGELFF.

V usage is TRBV2 and J usage is TRBJ2-7, with unresolved D. Germline loops: CDR1 SNHLY, CDR2 FYNNEI. The ends were cut back, 7 bases at V and 3 bases at J, with 10 bases in the middle. This CDR3 region has 12 residues. The CDR3 here is CASMEFIYEQYF. The CDR3 DNA is TGTGCCAGCATGGAGTTTATCTACGAGCAGTACTTC. Complete variable domain (other parts from reference TRBV2 and TRBJ2-7): EPEVTQTPSHQVTQMGQEVILRCVPISNHLYFYWYRQILGQKVEFLVSFYNNEISEKSEIFDDQFSVERPDGSNFTLKIRSTKLEDSAMYFCASMEFIYEQYFGPGTRLTVT.

This clone has just one count. This sequence joins TRBV6-1 and TRBJ2-7; 9 bases match TRBD1. V was clipped by 5 bases and J by 3 bases; unmatched bases: 5. This CDR3 is 14 amino acids long. Germline CDR1 MNHNS, CDR2 SASEGT. CDR3: CASSWDRADYEQYF. DNA of the CDR3: TGTGCCAGCAGTTGGGACAGGGCTGACTACGAGCAGTACTTC.

The V and J genes are TRBV11-2 and TRBJ2-7; TRBD2 matches at 7 bases. J was trimmed by 4 bases and V by 1 base; bases with no gene match: 4. CDR1 is SGHAT, CDR2 FQNNGV, per germline. The CDR3 totals 14 residues. The CDR3 DNA is TGTGCCAGCAGCTTAGGGACTAGTGTGTACGAGCAGTACTTC. It codes for CASSLGTSVYEQYF.

V and J are TRBV21-1 and TRBJ2-2; the table's D call TRBD2 went unverified against the DNA. TRBV21-1 is a known pseudogene. The CDR3 consists of 18 residues. The CDR3 region has the DNA TGTGCCAGCAGCCCTAGGCTAGCGGGAGCATCCGACACCGGGGAGCTGTTTTTT. Residues: CASSPRLAGASDTGELFF.

V and J are TRBV19 and TRBJ1-5, with TRBD1 matching 7 bases. The CDR3 contains 16 residues. Trimming removed 0 bases from V and 4 bases from J; junction bases left unmatched: 6. Germline V gives CDR1 LNHDA, CDR2 SQIVND (reference sequence). CDR3 nucleotides: TGTGCCAGTAGTATAGATGACAGGGCGGGTAATCAGCCCCAGCATTTT. Translating it yields CASSIDDRAGNQPQHF.

The rearrangement uses TRBV9 and TRBJ2-2, with D possibly being TRBD1 (6 bases). Trimming took off 4 bases at V and 8 bases at J, with 15 bases between the two ends. The CDR3 contains 14 residues. From germline, CDR1 is SGDLS and CDR2 YYNGEE. As DNA, the CDR3 is TGTGCCAGCAGCCCAACAGGGAATGGAGGGGAGCTGTTTTTT. Translated: CASSPTGNGGELFF.

The rearrangement uses TRBV6-5 and TRBJ2-1; D not certain. In germline, CDR1 is MNHEY, CDR2 SVGAGI. The CDR3 has 14 residues. V lost 2 bases and J 6 bases, leaving 11 bases between the germline ends. The CDR3 region is CASSYQARANEQFF. The CDR3 DNA follows: TGTGCCAGCAGTTACCAGGCTCGCGCCAATGAGCAGTTCTTC.

The chain carries TRBV28 and TRBJ2-1; 7 bases are shared with TRBD2. The V and J ends lost 7 bases and 4 bases, in that order; junction bases with no gene match: 10. The CDR3 is 15 amino acids. Per germline, CDR1 MDHEN and CDR2 SYDVKM. The CDR3 DNA reads TGTGCCAGCACCCTTTATAGCGGGCCATACAATGAGCAGTTCTTC. It is translated as CASTLYSGPYNEQFF.

V usage is TRBV4-2 and J usage is TRBJ2-1; 9 bases match TRBD2. The CDR3 is made up of 17 amino acids. With V trimmed by 0 bases and J by 3 bases, 6 bases remained unmatched. Looked up from germline, CDR1 is LGHNA and CDR2 is YNFKEQ. CDR3 in DNA: TGTGCCAGCAGCCAAGAGGAATGGCGGGAGGGCTACAATGAGCAGTTCTTC. It yields the protein CASSQEEWREGYNEQFF.

The chain is built from TRBV11-1 and TRBJ2-3; D is possibly TRBD1 (5 bases). Trimming took off 1 base at V and 6 bases at J, with 5 bases between the two ends. The germline gives CDR1 SGHAT, CDR2 FQDESV (reference sequence). There are 12 residues in the CDR3. CDR3 loop: CASSLDRDTQYF. In nucleotides, the CDR3 is TGTGCCAGCAGCTTAGACAGGGATACGCAGTATTTT.

V usage is TRBV5-4 and J usage is TRBJ2-7; D perhaps matches TRBD1 (6 bases). This CDR3 region has 16 residues. V was shortened by 2 bases and J by 3 bases, with 18 bases between the two germline ends. The germline V gene encodes CDR1 SGHNT and CDR2 YYREEE (reference sequence). The CDR3 DNA sequence: TGTGCCAGCAGCTTACCCAACTTAGGGGGAATCTACGAGCAGTACTTC. Protein product: CASSLPNLGGIYEQYF.

CDR3 residues: CASSLAGEGAFF. The CDR3 bases are TGTGCCAGCAGCTTAGCCGGAGAGGGAGCTTTCTTT. The chain uses TRBV7-9 and TRBJ1-1; unclear D gene. The CDR3 totals 12 residues. Germline V gene data show CDR1 as SEHNR and CDR2 as FQNEAQ (reference sequence). V was trimmed by 0 bases and J by 10 bases, leaving 9 bases between them.

By its share, this clone is medium-sized. The chain recombines TRBV21-1 with TRBJ1-5. TRBV21-1 is termed a pseudogene. This CDR3 contains 20 residues. CDR3 in amino acids: CASSQEPRRRVSTSNQPQHF. The DNA for the CDR3 is TGTGCCAGCAGCCAAGAACCTCGTCGACGGGTCTCCACTAGCAATCAGCCCCAGCATTTT.

The chain recombines TRBV10-2 with TRBJ1-1; D gene uncertain. Trimming removed 8 bases from V and 8 bases from J, with 15 bases in between. The length of the CDR3 is 12 residues. Germline CDR1 is WSHSY and CDR2 is SAAADI. CDR3 sequence: CASGPMEGEAFF. The DNA of the CDR3 is TGCGCCAGCGGACCCATGGAGGGCGAAGCTTTCTTT.

This clone was detected only once. The rearrangement links TRBV2 to TRBJ1-1; TRBD1 is a possible D gene (6 bases). With 4 bases removed from V and 0 bases from J, the gap between germline ends came to 9 bases. Germline lookup yields CDR1 SNHLY and CDR2 FYNNEI. CDR3 size: 14 residues. The CDR3 bases are TGTGCCAGCAGTGCCGGACAGTTGAACACTGAAGCTTTCTTT. It translates to CASSAGQLNTEAFF.

The chain carries TRBV28 and TRBJ2-7, with 7 bases that match TRBD1. The CDR3 covers 14 residues. Germline loops: CDR1 MDHEN, CDR2 SYDVKM. V shed 6 bases, J shed 9 bases, and the junction held 14 bases outside the gene matches. Written as DNA, the CDR3 is TGTGCCAGCAGACAAGACAGGGAGTTAGCCGTGCAGTACTTC. This gives the protein CASRQDRELAVQYF.

The V call is TRBV28, the J call TRBJ1-5, with 7 positions matching TRBD1. Losses at the gene ends were 8 bases for V and 4 bases for J; bases not matched to a gene: 5. The CDR3 has 13 residues. Germline values: CDR1 MDHEN, CDR2 SYDVKM. The CDR3 here is CASRGQDNQPQHF. CDR3 bases: TGTGCCAGCCGAGGACAGGATAATCAGCCCCAGCATTTT.

This clone appeared once. CDR3 sequence (DNA): TGTGCCATCGAGGCGGAGTCGGGAACAGATACGCAGTATTTT. Its translation is CAIEAESGTDTQYF. The chain is built from TRBV10-3 and TRBJ2-3; possible D gene TRBD2, 5 bases. Trimming stripped 8 bases from V and 3 bases from J, with 15 bases between. The CDR3 is made up of 14 amino acids. Per germline, CDR1 ENHRY and CDR2 SYGVKD.

The rearrangement joins TRBV4-2 to TRBJ2-2, with 9 bases that match TRBD2. The length of the CDR3 is 16 residues. Per the germline V gene, CDR1 is LGHNA and CDR2 is YNFKEQ. V trimming: 4 bases; J trimming: 1 base; junction bases outside the gene matches: 4. CDR3 nucleotide sequence: TGTGCCAGCAGCCCGGGACTAGCTGAGAACACCGGGGAGCTGTTTTTT. This translates into CASSPGLAENTGELFF.

This sequence joins TRBV23-1 and TRBJ1-3, with D maybe TRBD1 (6 bases). TRBV23-1 is an ORF for which the function is uncertain. V lost 3 bases, J lost 0 bases, and 18 bases lay in between. The CDR3 is 18 residues long. The CDR3 is CASSHSGVTGVSGNTIYF. DNA for the CDR3: TGCGCCAGCAGTCATTCCGGAGTGACAGGCGTCTCTGGAAACACCATATATTTT.

The chain couples TRBV5-6 to TRBJ1-1; D unclear. V lost 0 bases and J lost 5, with 8 bases in between. This CDR3 has 13 residues. Germline V gene sequence: CDR1 SGHDT, CDR2 YYEEEE. Written as DNA, the CDR3 is TGTGCCAGCAGCTTGGCCAGGTGGACTGAAGCTTTCTTT. This encodes CASSLARWTEAFF. The full variable domain, rest sourced from reference TRBV5-6 and TRBJ1-1, is DAGVTQSPTHLIKTRGQQVTLRCSPKSGHDTVSWYQQALGQGPQFIFQYYEEEERQRGNFPDRFSGHQFPNYSSELNVNALLLGDSALYLCASSLARWTEAFFGQGTRLTVV.